The next 6 T cell receptor beta chains were all read from a single sample in a study of blood T cells in healthy people across ages. Primed by a sample-barcoded 5' primer and a J-beta primer mix, a second PCR proceeded for 7 to 11 cycles. TCRdb reprocessed the 5' RACE reads via MiXCR and lists one record per CDR3 protein. The sample lists 1.8 million or so distinct CDR3 sequences; about two fifths were seen once. The specimen was blood. Receptor source: a human donor in good health.

This chain uses TRBV19 with TRBJ1-1; D might be TRBD1 (6 bases). Trimming stripped 7 bases from V and 4 bases from J, with 19 bases between. Germline CDR1 is LNHDA and CDR2 is SQIVND (reference sequence). CDR3 length: 15 amino acids. CDR3 amino acids: CASTRTGGSGTEAFF. The CDR3 nucleotides are TGTGCCAGTACTCGAACTGGGGGCTCGGGCACTGAAGCTTTCTTT.

The chain has TRBV7-8 and TRBJ2-7, with D hard to call. V was shortened by 0 bases and J by 2 bases, with 8 bases between the two germline ends. Germline CDR1 is SGHVS and CDR2 is FQNEAQ. This CDR3 comprises 14 residues. The CDR3 DNA sequence: TGTGCCAGCAGCTTAGCGCCCAAAGCCTACGAGCAGTACTTC. Amino acid sequence: CASSLAPKAYEQYF.

In this sample, this clonotype turned up a few times. The chain employs TRBV4-3 and TRBJ2-5, with TRBD1 matching 7 bases. The CDR3 contains 15 residues. Trimming took 3 bases from V and 5 from J; bases not matched to a gene: 9. Germline CDR1 is LGHNA and CDR2 is YSLEER. DNA for the CDR3: TGCGCCAGCAGCCAGAGGGCTACAGGGGTCGAGACCCAGTACTTC. It translates to CASSQRATGVETQYF.

V is TRBV14 and J is TRBJ2-5; D might be TRBD2 (5 bases). The CDR3 sequence is 14 residues long. V was trimmed by 0 bases and J by 7 bases, leaving 12 bases between them. From germline, CDR1 is SGHDN and CDR2 FVKESK. The CDR3 sequence is CASSQETGIRTQYF. CDR3 DNA: TGTGCCAGCAGCCAAGAGACGGGAATCAGGACCCAGTACTTC.

The chain carries TRBV5-1 and TRBJ2-3; TRBD2 aligns across 9 bases. J lost 1 base, V lost 5 bases, and 5 bases had no gene match. Germline CDR1 SGHRS, CDR2 YFSETQ. The CDR3 covers 15 residues. In DNA, the CDR3 is TGCGCCAGCAGGGCGGGGGGGACCCGCACAGATACGCAGTATTTT. Protein: CASRAGGTRTDTQYF.

The chain carries TRBV3-1 and TRBJ2-1; D ambiguous. From germline, CDR1 is LGHDT and CDR2 YNNKEL (reference sequence). The V end was cut by 1 base, the J end by 3 bases, with 10 bases between. This CDR3 region has 15 residues. CDR3 DNA: TGTGCCAGCAGCCAAGTTTTGCGACTCTACAATGAGCAGTTCTTC. Encoded protein: CASSQVLRLYNEQFF.